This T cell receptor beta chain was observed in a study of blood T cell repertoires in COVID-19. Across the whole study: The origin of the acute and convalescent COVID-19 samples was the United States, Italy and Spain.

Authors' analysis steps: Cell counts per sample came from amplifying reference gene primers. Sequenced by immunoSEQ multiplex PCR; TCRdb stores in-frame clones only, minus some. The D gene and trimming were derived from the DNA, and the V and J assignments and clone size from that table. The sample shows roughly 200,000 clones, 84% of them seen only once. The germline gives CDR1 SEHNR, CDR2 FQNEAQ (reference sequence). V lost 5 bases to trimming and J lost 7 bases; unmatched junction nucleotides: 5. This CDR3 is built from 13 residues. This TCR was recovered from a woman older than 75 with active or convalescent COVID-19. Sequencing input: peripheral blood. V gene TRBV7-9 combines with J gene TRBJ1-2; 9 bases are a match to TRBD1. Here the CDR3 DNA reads TGTGCCAGCAGCCAACAGGGGGCGCGTGGCTACACCTTC. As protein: CASSQQGARGYTF.